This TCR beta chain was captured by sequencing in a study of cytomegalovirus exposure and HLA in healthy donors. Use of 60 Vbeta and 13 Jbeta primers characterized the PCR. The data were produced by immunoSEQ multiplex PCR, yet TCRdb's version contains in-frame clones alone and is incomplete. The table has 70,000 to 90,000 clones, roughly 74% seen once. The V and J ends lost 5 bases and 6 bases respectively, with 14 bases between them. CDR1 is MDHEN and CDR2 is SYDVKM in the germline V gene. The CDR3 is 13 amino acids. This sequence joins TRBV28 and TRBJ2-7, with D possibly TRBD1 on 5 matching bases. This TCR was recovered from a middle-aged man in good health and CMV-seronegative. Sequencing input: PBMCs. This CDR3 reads CASSPQVVGEQYF. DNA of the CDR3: TGTGCCAGCAGTCCACAGGTAGTTGGCGAGCAGTACTTC.